One and the same sample provided the 20 T cell receptor beta chains below, sequenced in a study of CD4 T cells in relation to SARS-CoV-2 and coronaviruses. No cognate antigen is known for these TCRs. Only in-frame clones appear in the TCRdb table, and some are missing; sequencing was by immunoSEQ multiplex PCR. In the table there are just over 35,000 clones, about 86% of which are singletons. Sequencing was carried out using naive CD4+ T cells from PBMCs, cultured in vitro. Subset reported: naive CD4+ T cells isolated by negative enrichment. The receptors stem from an adult with COVID-19.

In its sample, this clone was seen once. The chain uses TRBV5-1 and TRBJ2-5, with 8 bases matching TRBD1. Germline values: CDR1 SGHRS, CDR2 YFSETQ. This CDR3 is built from 16 residues. The junction had 9 bases not matched to a gene; V was cut back by 2 bases and J by 3 bases. The CDR3 DNA reads as TGCGCCAGCAGCTTTTCACCAGGGGGCCGCGAAGAGACCCAGTACTTC. As protein: CASSFSPGGREETQYF. The whole variable domain, filled in from reference TRBV5-1 and TRBJ2-5, reads KAGVTQTPRYLIKTRGQQVTLSCSPISGHRSVSWYQQTPGQGLQFLFEYFSETQRNKGNFPGRFSGRQFSNSRSEMNVSTLELGDSALYLCASSFSPGGREETQYFGPGTRLLVL.

The V and J genes are TRBV6-5 and TRBJ2-1, with TRBD1 matching 10 bases. This CDR3 region has 15 residues. Per the germline V gene, CDR1 is MNHEY and CDR2 is SVGAGI. V was pared by 8 bases and J by 9 bases, with 13 bases of the junction left unmatched. The CDR3 nucleotides are TGTGCCAGCTTTGCCGGGACAGGGGTTGGGGGTGAGCAGTTCTTC. Its translation: CASFAGTGVGGEQFF.

This sequence joins TRBV10-3 and TRBJ2-7, with 8 bases identical to TRBD1. The CDR3 covers 14 residues. The ends lost 7 bases at V and 2 bases at J; junction bases unmatched: 7. Germline assignment: CDR1 ENHRY and CDR2 SYGVKD. The CDR3 nucleotides are TGTGCCATCACCCCGGACAGGGAAGCCTACGAGCAGTACTTC. As protein: CAITPDREAYEQYF.

This clone is categorized as medium-sized. The V gene is TRBV4-3, the J gene TRBJ2-4; D not certain. The CDR3 is 14 amino acids. Germline loops: CDR1 LGHNA, CDR2 YSLEER. V lost 0 bases to trimming and J lost 6 bases, with 9 bases between them. Here the CDR3 reads CASSQDRYRNIQYF. The CDR3 nucleotides are TGCGCCAGCAGCCAAGATCGCTACAGAAACATTCAGTACTTC.

The count of this clone is one. The rearrangement uses TRBV7-9 and TRBJ2-7, with D possibly TRBD1 on 5 matching bases. Deletions cut 7 bases from V and 2 bases from J, with 12 bases between. Germline lookup yields CDR1 SEHNR and CDR2 FQNEAQ (reference sequence). This CDR3 spans 13 amino acids. The CDR3 nucleotides read TGTGCCAGCACCATCACCAGGGCCTACGAGCAGTACTTC. It yields the protein CASTITRAYEQYF. The full variable domain, completed using reference TRBV7-9 and TRBJ2-7, is DTGVSQNPRHKITKRGQNVTFRCDPISEHNRLYWYRQTLGQGPEFLTYFQNEAQLEKSRLLSDRFSAERPKGSFSTLEIQRTEQGDSAMYLCASTITRAYEQYFGPGTRLTVT.

The chain combines TRBV18 with TRBJ2-1; 14 nucleotides align to TRBD2. CDR3 length: 16 amino acids. Per the germline V gene, CDR1 is KGHSH and CDR2 is LQKENI. J was trimmed by 9 bases and V by 3 bases; bases with no gene match: 7. The CDR3 nucleotides are TGTGCCAGCTCACCGAGACTAGCGGGAGGGCTTGGTGAGCAGTTCTTC. It specifies CASSPRLAGGLGEQFF.

This clone has just one count. The chain couples TRBV28 to TRBJ2-7, with D perhaps assigned TRBD1 or TRBD2 (6 bases each). This CDR3 comprises 15 residues. CDR1 and CDR2 from the germline V gene are MDHEN and SYDVKM. The V end was cut by 5 bases, the J end by 2 bases, with 16 bases between. As DNA, the CDR3 is TGTGCCAGCAGTCCCCCGTGGAGGGGGGCCTACGAGCAGTACTTC. It yields the protein CASSPPWRGAYEQYF.

The gene calls are TRBV12-3 or TRBV12-4 and TRBJ1-2; the match to TRBD1 covers 8 bases. The CDR3 consists of 13 residues. V was clipped by 6 bases and J by 5 bases; unmatched bases: 5. The CDR3 sequence: CASRATGEYGYTF. DNA of the CDR3: TGTGCCAGCAGGGCGACAGGGGAATATGGCTACACCTTC.

The chain employs TRBV18 and TRBJ2-7; D gene ambiguous. Looked up from germline, CDR1 is KGHSH and CDR2 is LQKENI. There are 13 residues in the CDR3. V was clipped by 3 bases and J by 5 bases, with 11 bases between them. The CDR3 DNA reads TGTGCCAGCTCACCTTCTCCTAGTAACGAGCAGTACTTC. Its translation is CASSPSPSNEQYF. Drawing the rest from reference TRBV18 and TRBJ2-7, the complete variable domain is NAGVMQNPRHLVRRRGQEARLRCSPMKGHSHVYWYRQLPEEGLKFMVYLQKENIIDESGMPKERFSAEFPKEGPSILRIQQVVRGDSAAYFCASSPSPSNEQYFGPGTRLTVT.

In this sample, this clone turned up a few times. The rearrangement joins TRBV5-6 to TRBJ2-2; a possible D gene is TRBD1 (6 bases). The CDR3 has 17 residues. The V gene lost 4 bases and the J gene lost 7 bases, with 23 bases spanning the gap. Germline V gene sequence: CDR1 SGHDT, CDR2 YYEEEE. In DNA, the CDR3 is TGTGCCAGCAGCGGTAACCAAATCACAGGGTTAGGCGGGGAGCTGTTTTTT. It specifies CASSGNQITGLGGELFF.

By proportion, this clone is large (0.1 to 1%). CDR3: CASSSGEGAQSFF. The CDR3 DNA reads as TGTGCCAGCAGCTCCGGGGAGGGGGCGCAATCTTTCTTT. The genes are TRBV6-6 and TRBJ1-1; TRBD1 agrees at 7 bases. Germline CDR1 is MNHNY and CDR2 is SVGAGI (reference sequence). Unmatched junction bases numbered 13, after V lost 6 bases and J lost 12 bases. This CDR3 is 13 amino acids long.

The chain couples TRBV24-1 to TRBJ2-1; D perhaps matches TRBD1 (6 bases). Trimming stripped 1 base from V and 5 bases from J, with 14 bases between. CDR3 length: 16 amino acids. Germline assignment: CDR1 KGHDR and CDR2 SFDVKD. The CDR3 bases are TGTGCCACCAGTGATTTCACAGGGCCGGTGGACAATGAGCAGTTCTTC. This encodes CATSDFTGPVDNEQFF.

The rearrangement links TRBV5-1 to TRBJ2-2; D ambiguous. This CDR3 comprises 14 residues. The ends were cut back, 0 bases at V and 1 base at J, with 4 bases in the middle. Germline V gives CDR1 SGHRS, CDR2 YFSETQ. The CDR3 loop is CASSLGQNTGELFF. The CDR3 nucleotides read TGCGCCAGCAGCTTGGGACAGAACACCGGGGAGCTGTTTTTT.

V usage is TRBV6-5 and J usage is TRBJ2-7; maybe TRBD2 (6 bases). CDR1 MNHEY and CDR2 SVGAGI come from the germline V gene. V lost 3 bases, J lost 6 bases, and 9 bases lay in between. The CDR3 runs 12 residues. CDR3 residues: CASSYRGGEQYF. In nucleotides, the CDR3 is TGTGCCAGCAGTTATCGGGGAGGCGAGCAGTACTTC.

This chain connects TRBV6-5 to TRBJ2-1; no firm D call. Germline assignment: CDR1 MNHEY and CDR2 SVGAGI. The CDR3 totals 11 residues. Trimming shortened V by 5 bases and J by 9 bases, and 8 bases separated the two germline ends. The CDR3 region has the DNA TGTGCCAGCAGTCGAGGATTTGAGCAGTTCTTC. This translates into CASSRGFEQFF.

This clone was observed a handful of times. The CDR3 sequence is CASSVWPEAGGNNEQFF. The CDR3 DNA sequence: TGTGCCAGCAGCGTTTGGCCCGAAGCGGGAGGCAACAATGAGCAGTTCTTC. The chain recombines TRBV9 with TRBJ2-1; 9 nucleotides line up with TRBD2. Germline values: CDR1 SGDLS, CDR2 YYNGEE. This CDR3 is 17 amino acids long. Trimming at V came to 2 bases and at J to 5 bases, leaving 11 bases not matched to a gene.

The genes are TRBV14 and TRBJ2-1; TRBD2 matches 8 bases. This CDR3 is 15 amino acids long. Germline V CDR1 and CDR2: SGHDN, FVKESK. V was pared by 0 bases and J by 4 bases, with 2 bases of the junction left unmatched. CDR3 sequence reads: CASSQDPSGYNEQFF. CDR3 bases: TGTGCCAGCAGCCAAGACCCTAGCGGGTACAATGAGCAGTTCTTC.

V gene TRBV14 combines with J gene TRBJ2-7; the match to TRBD2 covers 10 bases. V lost 0 bases to trimming and J lost 6 bases; unmatched junction nucleotides: 2. CDR3 length: 14 amino acids. Germline V gene sequence: CDR1 SGHDN, CDR2 FVKESK. CDR3: CASSQEGLAREQYF. In DNA, the CDR3 is TGTGCCAGCAGCCAAGAGGGACTAGCGCGCGAGCAGTACTTC.

The rearrangement uses TRBV18 and TRBJ1-4; D is unclear. The V end lost 3 bases, the J end lost 4 bases, and 6 bases lay between the germline ends. Germline V lookup: CDR1 KGHSH, CDR2 LQKENI. This CDR3 comprises 13 residues. CDR3 amino acids: CASSPRDNEKLFF. The DNA for the CDR3 is TGTGCCAGCTCACCCCGAGATAATGAAAAACTGTTTTTT.

The chain is built from TRBV5-6 and TRBJ2-1; 8 positions agree with TRBD2. With V trimmed by 4 bases and J by 11 bases, 11 bases remained unmatched. CDR3 length: 14 amino acids. Germline CDR1 reads SGHDT; CDR2 reads YYEEEE. CDR3 coding DNA: TGTGCCAGCAGCATCGCCGGGACTAGAAGGCAGCAGTTCTTC. Amino acid sequence: CASSIAGTRRQQFF.